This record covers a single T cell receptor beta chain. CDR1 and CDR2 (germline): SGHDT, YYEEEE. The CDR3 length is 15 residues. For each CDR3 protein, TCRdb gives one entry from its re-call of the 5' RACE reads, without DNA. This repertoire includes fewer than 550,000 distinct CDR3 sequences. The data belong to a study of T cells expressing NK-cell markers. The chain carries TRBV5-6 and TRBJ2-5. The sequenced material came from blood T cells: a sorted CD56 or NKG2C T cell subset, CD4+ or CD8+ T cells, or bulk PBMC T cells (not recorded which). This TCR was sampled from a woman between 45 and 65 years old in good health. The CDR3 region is CASSSGQSGTETQYF.